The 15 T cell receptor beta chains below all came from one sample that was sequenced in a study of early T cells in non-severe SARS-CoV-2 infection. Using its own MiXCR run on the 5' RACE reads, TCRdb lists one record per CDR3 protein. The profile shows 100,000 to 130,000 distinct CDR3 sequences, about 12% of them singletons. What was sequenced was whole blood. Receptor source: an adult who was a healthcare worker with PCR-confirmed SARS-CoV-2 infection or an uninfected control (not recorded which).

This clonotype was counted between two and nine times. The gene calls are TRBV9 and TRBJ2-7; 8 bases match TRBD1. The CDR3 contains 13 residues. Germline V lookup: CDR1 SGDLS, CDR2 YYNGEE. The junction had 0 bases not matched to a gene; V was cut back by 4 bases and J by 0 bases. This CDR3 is CASSTGGSYEQYF. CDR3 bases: TGTGCCAGCAGCACAGGGGGCTCCTACGAGCAGTACTTC.

DNA of the CDR3: TGTGCCAGCACCCTACAGAGATTAAACACCGGGGAGCTGTTTTTT. As protein: CASTLQRLNTGELFF. The chain couples TRBV6-6 to TRBJ2-2; no reliable D call. This CDR3 region has 15 residues. The germline gives CDR1 MNHNY, CDR2 SVGAGI (reference sequence). Trimming took off 7 bases at V and 2 bases at J, with 14 bases between the two ends.

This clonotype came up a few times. CDR3 protein: CASSTLTGPGELFF. CDR3 nucleotide sequence: TGTGCCAGCAGCACGTTGACAGGACCCGGGGAGCTGTTTTTT. The V gene is TRBV7-9, the J gene TRBJ2-2; a possible D gene is TRBD1 (6 bases). Trimming took 5 bases from V and 6 from J, leaving 13 bases between them. The germline V gene has CDR1 SEHNR and CDR2 FQNEAQ (reference sequence). The CDR3 length is 14 residues.

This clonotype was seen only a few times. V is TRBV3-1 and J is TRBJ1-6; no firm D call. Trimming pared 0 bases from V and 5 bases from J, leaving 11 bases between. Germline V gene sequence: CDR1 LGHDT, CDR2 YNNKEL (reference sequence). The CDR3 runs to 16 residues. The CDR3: CASSQEPLEHNSPLHF. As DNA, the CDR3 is TGTGCCAGCAGCCAAGAACCCTTGGAGCATAATTCACCCCTCCACTTT.

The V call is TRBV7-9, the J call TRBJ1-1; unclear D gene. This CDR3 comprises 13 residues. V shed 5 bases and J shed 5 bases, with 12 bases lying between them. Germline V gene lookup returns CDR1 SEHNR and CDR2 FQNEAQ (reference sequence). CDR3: CASSPNPGTEAFF. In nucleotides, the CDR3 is TGTGCCAGCAGCCCTAATCCAGGAACTGAAGCTTTCTTT.

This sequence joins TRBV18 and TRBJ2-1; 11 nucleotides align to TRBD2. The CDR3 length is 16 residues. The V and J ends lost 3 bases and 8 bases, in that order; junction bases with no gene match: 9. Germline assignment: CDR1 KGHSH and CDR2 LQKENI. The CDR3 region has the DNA TGTGCCAGCTCACCGGCCATAGCGGGAGGGCCGGATGAGCAGTTCTTC. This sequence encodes CASSPAIAGGPDEQFF.

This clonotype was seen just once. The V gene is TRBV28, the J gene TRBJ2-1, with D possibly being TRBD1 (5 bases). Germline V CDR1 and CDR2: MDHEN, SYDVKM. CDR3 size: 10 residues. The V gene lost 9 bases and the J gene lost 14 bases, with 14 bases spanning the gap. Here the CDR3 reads CASSSAQEFF. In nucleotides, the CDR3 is TGTGCCAGTTCCTCGGCACAGGAGTTCTTC. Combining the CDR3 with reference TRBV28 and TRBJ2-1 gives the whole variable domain DVKVTQSSRYLVKRTGEKVFLECVQDMDHENMFWYRQDPGLGLRLIYFSYDVKMKEKGDIPEGYSVSREKKERFSLILESASTNQTSMYLCASSSAQEFFGPGTRLTVL.

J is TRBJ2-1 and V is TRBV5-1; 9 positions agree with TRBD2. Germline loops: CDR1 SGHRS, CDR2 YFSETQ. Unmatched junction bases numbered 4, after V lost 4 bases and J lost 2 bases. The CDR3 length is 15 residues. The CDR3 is CASSPGLATYNEQFF. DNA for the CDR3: TGCGCCAGCAGCCCGGGACTAGCCACCTACAATGAGCAGTTCTTC.

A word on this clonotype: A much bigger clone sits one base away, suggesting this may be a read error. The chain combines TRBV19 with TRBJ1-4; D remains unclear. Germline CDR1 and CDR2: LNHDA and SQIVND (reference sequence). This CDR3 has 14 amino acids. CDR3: CASSIDQTGEKQFF. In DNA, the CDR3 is TGTGCCAGTAGTATAGATCAGACGGGAGAAAAACAGTTTTTT.

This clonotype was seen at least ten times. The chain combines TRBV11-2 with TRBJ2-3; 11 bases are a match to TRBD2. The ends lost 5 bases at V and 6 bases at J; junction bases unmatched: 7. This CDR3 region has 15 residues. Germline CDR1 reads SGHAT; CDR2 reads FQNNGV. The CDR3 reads CASSLSGGALDTQYF. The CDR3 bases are TGTGCCAGCAGCCTTAGCGGGGGGGCCTTGGATACGCAGTATTTT.

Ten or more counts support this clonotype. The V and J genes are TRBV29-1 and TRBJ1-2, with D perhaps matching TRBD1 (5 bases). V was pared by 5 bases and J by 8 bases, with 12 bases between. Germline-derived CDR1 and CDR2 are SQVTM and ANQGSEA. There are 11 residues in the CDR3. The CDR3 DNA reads TGCAGCGTTTTGATAGGGACCGGCTACACCTTC. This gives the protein CSVLIGTGYTF.

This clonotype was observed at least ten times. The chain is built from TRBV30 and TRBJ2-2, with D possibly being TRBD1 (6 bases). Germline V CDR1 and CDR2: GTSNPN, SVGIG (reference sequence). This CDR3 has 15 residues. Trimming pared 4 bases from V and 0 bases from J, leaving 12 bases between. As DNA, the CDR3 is TGTGCCTGGAACCGACAGGATTCGAACACCGGGGAGCTGTTTTTT. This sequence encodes CAWNRQDSNTGELFF.

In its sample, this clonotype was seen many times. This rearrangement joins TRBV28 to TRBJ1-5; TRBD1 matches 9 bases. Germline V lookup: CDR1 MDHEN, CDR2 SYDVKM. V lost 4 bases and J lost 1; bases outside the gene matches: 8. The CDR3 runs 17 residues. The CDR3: CASSSRQGGTSNQPQHF. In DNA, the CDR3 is TGTGCCAGCAGTTCTCGACAGGGGGGTACGAGCAATCAGCCCCAGCATTTT.

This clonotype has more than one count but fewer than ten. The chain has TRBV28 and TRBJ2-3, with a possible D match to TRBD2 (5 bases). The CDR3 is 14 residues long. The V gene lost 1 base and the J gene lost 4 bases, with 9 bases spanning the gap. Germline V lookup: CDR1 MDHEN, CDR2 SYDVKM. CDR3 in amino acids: CASSLLASPDTQYF. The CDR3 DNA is TGTGCCAGCAGTTTATTAGCTAGCCCAGATACGCAGTATTTT.

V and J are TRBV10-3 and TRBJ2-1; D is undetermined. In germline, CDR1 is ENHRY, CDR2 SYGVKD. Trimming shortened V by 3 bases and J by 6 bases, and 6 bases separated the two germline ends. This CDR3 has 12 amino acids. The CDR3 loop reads CAISDAGNEQFF. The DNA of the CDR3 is TGTGCCATCAGTGACGCCGGCAATGAGCAGTTCTTC.